Below, 21 T cell receptor beta chains from the same sample are listed, as sequenced in a study of cytomegalovirus exposure and HLA in healthy donors. TCRdb's copy holds only in-frame clones and misses some; the assay was immunoSEQ multiplex PCR. The table lists 200,000 or so clones, around four fifths of them singletons. Specimen: PBMCs. The receptors come from a woman under 30 in good health and CMV-seronegative.

The chain joins TRBV4-1 to TRBJ1-3, with unresolved D. Germline-derived CDR1 and CDR2 are MGHRA and YSYEKL. This CDR3 has 14 amino acids. Trimming left V 2 bases short and J 2 bases short, with 7 bases between. The CDR3 reads CASSQLAAGNTIYF. In DNA form, the CDR3 reads TGCGCCAGCAGCCAATTGGCGGCTGGAAACACCATATATTTT.

The V and J genes are TRBV5-1 and TRBJ2-2; TRBD1 matches 9 bases. Trimming removed 4 bases from V and 7 bases from J; junction bases left unmatched: 8. The CDR3 spans 15 residues. Germline CDR1 SGHRS, CDR2 YFSETQ. The chain's CDR3 is CASSIYRGQGGELFF. DNA of the CDR3: TGCGCCAGCAGCATCTACAGGGGGCAAGGCGGGGAGCTGTTTTTT.

The count of this clone is one. The rearrangement links TRBV9 to TRBJ1-2, with a possible D match to TRBD1 (6 bases). Trimming left V 4 bases short and J 2 bases short, with 15 bases between. This CDR3 is 15 amino acids long. Germline V lookup: CDR1 SGDLS, CDR2 YYNGEE. CDR3: CASSRTDRRNYGYTF. CDR3 nucleotide sequence: TGTGCCAGCAGCCGAACAGACAGGCGGAACTATGGCTACACCTTC.

This clone was counted a few times. The V and J genes are TRBV7-9 and TRBJ2-1; possibly TRBD1 for D (6 bases). CDR3 length equals 15 residues. Trimming took off 5 bases at V and 5 bases at J, with 16 bases between the two ends. CDR1 is SEHNR and CDR2 is FQNEAQ in the germline V gene (reference sequence). This CDR3 is CASSTTETGNNEQFF. DNA of the CDR3: TGTGCCAGCAGCACAACTGAGACAGGCAACAATGAGCAGTTCTTC.

CDR3 in amino acids: CASSLVGQGGEQYF. DNA of the CDR3: TGTGCCAGCAGTTTAGTGGGACAGGGAGGCGAGCAGTACTTC. The chain joins TRBV27 to TRBJ2-7, with TRBD1 matching over 9 bases. This CDR3 contains 14 residues. Germline V gene sequence: CDR1 MNHEY, CDR2 SMNVEV (reference sequence). Trimming cost V 2 bases and J 6 bases; bases outside gene matches: 5.

This chain links TRBV21-1 with TRBJ2-5; the table calls TRBD1, which could not be checked here. TRBV21-1 is labeled a pseudogene. The length of the CDR3 is 14 residues. The CDR3, as DNA: TGTGCCAGCAGCACCCCCTGGACAGTAGAGACCCAGTACTTC. Encoded protein: CASSTPWTVETQYF.

V and J are TRBV28 and TRBJ1-4, with 7 bases matching TRBD1. The V gene end was trimmed by 6 bases and the J gene end by 7 bases; junction bases not matched to a gene: 2. The CDR3 loop spans 12 amino acids. Germline CDR1 MDHEN, CDR2 SYDVKM. The CDR3 DNA reads TGTGCCAGCAGATGGACAGGTGAAAAACTGTTTTTT. Translated, it gives CASRWTGEKLFF.

The gene calls are TRBV5-1 and TRBJ1-2; 7 positions agree with TRBD1. The CDR3 is 14 residues long. J gave up 4 bases and V 4 bases, and 7 bases lay outside the gene matches. Germline-derived CDR1 and CDR2 are SGHRS and YFSETQ. The CDR3 loop is CASSPGQTRYGYTF. Here the CDR3 DNA reads TGCGCCAGCAGCCCGGGACAGACCCGCTATGGCTACACCTTC.

The V and J genes are TRBV5-4 and TRBJ2-5; D possibly matches TRBD1 or TRBD2 (5 bases each). The CDR3 loop spans 15 amino acids. V gave up 5 bases and J gave up 4 bases, with 18 bases separating them. In germline, CDR1 is SGHNT, CDR2 YYREEE (reference sequence). CDR3 sequence: CASRPGTRGRETQYF. The CDR3 DNA reads TGTGCCAGCAGGCCCGGGACCCGAGGGAGAGAGACCCAGTACTTC. Full variable domain (outside the CDR3, taken from reference TRBV5-4 and TRBJ2-5): ETGVTQSPTHLIKTRGQQVTLRCSSQSGHNTVSWYQQALGQGPQFIFQYYREEENGRGNFPPRFSGLQFPNYSSELNVNALELDDSALYLCASRPGTRGRETQYFGPGTRLLVL.

This clone is a singleton in its sample. The gene calls are TRBV19 and TRBJ1-2; D not resolved. Trimming removed 0 bases at V and 2 bases at J, with 7 bases between. CDR3 length: 14 amino acids. CDR1 and CDR2 from the germline V gene are LNHDA and SQIVND (reference sequence). CDR3 sequence: CASSIDLNNYGYTF. In DNA, the CDR3 is TGTGCCAGTAGTATAGATCTTAACAACTATGGCTACACCTTC.

The rearrangement links TRBV18 to TRBJ1-1; D gene uncertain. CDR1 is KGHSH and CDR2 is LQKENI in the germline V gene. The CDR3 has 13 amino acids. V lost 6 bases to trimming and J lost 3 bases, with 11 bases between them. In nucleotides, the CDR3 is TGTGCCAGCTCCCAATCGGGTTACACTGAAGCTTTCTTT. Encoded protein: CASSQSGYTEAFF.

Only one count was recorded for this clone. The chain uses TRBV11-2 and TRBJ2-7; 9 nucleotides match TRBD1. CDR3 length: 15 amino acids. Trimming at V came to 2 bases and at J to 2 bases, leaving 4 bases not matched to a gene. CDR1 is SGHAT, CDR2 FQNNGV, per germline. The CDR3 DNA is TGTGCCAGCAGCTTATCGGGACAGGGAACCTACGAGCAGTACTTC. Translated, it gives CASSLSGQGTYEQYF.

V gene TRBV4-2 combines with J gene TRBJ1-1; no clear D. This CDR3 spans 13 amino acids. V shed 0 bases and J shed 7 bases, with 9 bases lying between them. The V gene's germline CDR1 is LGHNA and CDR2 YNFKEQ. CDR3 bases: TGTGCCAGCAGCCAAGAGGCCGAGGATGAAGCTTTCTTT. As protein: CASSQEAEDEAFF.

The chain couples TRBV29-1 to TRBJ2-7; the D is unclear. CDR1 is SQVTM and CDR2 is ANQGSEA in the germline V gene. The V end was cut by 5 bases, the J end by 2 bases, with 13 bases between. The CDR3 has 13 residues. The CDR3 DNA is TGCAGCGTTTCAAGGCAGGAGCCCTACGAGCAGTACTTC. This codes for CSVSRQEPYEQYF.

This clone was recorded once. The chain couples TRBV10-3 to TRBJ2-7; D unresolved. Trimming shortened V by 0 bases and J by 2 bases, and 14 bases separated the two germline ends. The germline V gene encodes CDR1 ENHRY and CDR2 SYGVKD. The length of the CDR3 is 16 residues. CDR3 in amino acids: CAISESTHSETYEQYF. Here the CDR3 DNA reads TGTGCCATCAGTGAGTCGACCCACAGTGAAACCTACGAGCAGTACTTC.

This chain connects TRBV25-1 to TRBJ1-1, with D unresolved. CDR1 MGHDK and CDR2 SYGVNS come from the germline V gene. Trimming shortened V by 2 bases and J by 0 bases, and 4 bases separated the two germline ends. The CDR3 loop spans 13 amino acids. The CDR3 loop reads CASSEGMNTEAFF. The CDR3 bases are TGTGCCAGCAGTGAAGGGATGAACACTGAAGCTTTCTTT.

This chain connects TRBV7-6 to TRBJ2-7, with D perhaps matching TRBD1 (5 bases). CDR3 length: 14 residues. The ends were cut back, 5 bases at V and 5 bases at J, with 16 bases in the middle. Germline CDR1 reads SGHVS; CDR2 reads FNYEAQ. CDR3 DNA: TGTGCCAGCAGCGCCCACCAGGGTTTCAACGAGCAGTACTTC. It encodes CASSAHQGFNEQYF.

V usage is TRBV6-5 and J usage is TRBJ1-5; no clear D gene. V was clipped by 5 bases and J by 3 bases, with 11 bases between them. Germline CDR1 reads MNHEY; CDR2 reads SVGAGI. The CDR3 is made up of 14 amino acids. In DNA form, the CDR3 reads TGTGCCAGCAGTAGGGCGAGCACCAATCAGCCCCAGCATTTT. Encoded protein: CASSRASTNQPQHF.

The V gene is TRBV30, the J gene TRBJ1-2; D might be TRBD1 (6 bases). CDR3 length equals 12 residues. Germline V gene lookup returns CDR1 GTSNPN and CDR2 SVGIG (reference sequence). Trimming left V 1 base short and J 8 bases short, with 11 bases between. The CDR3 here is CAWSAGVGGYTF. In nucleotides, the CDR3 is TGTGCCTGGAGTGCAGGGGTCGGGGGCTACACCTTC.

The V and J genes are TRBV27 and TRBJ2-4, with TRBD1 matching 9 bases. CDR1 is MNHEY and CDR2 is SMNVEV in the germline V gene (reference sequence). V shed 4 bases, J shed 8 bases, and the junction held 6 bases outside the gene matches. CDR3 length: 14 residues. This chain's CDR3 is CASSWGQGGDIQYF. CDR3 bases: TGTGCCAGCAGTTGGGGACAGGGAGGGGACATTCAGTACTTC.

The chain is built from TRBV11-1 and TRBJ2-7; maybe TRBD1 (5 bases). Trimming cost V 1 base and J 4 bases, with 8 bases left between them. CDR3 length: 13 residues. Germline V gives CDR1 SGHAT, CDR2 FQDESV (reference sequence). CDR3 in DNA: TGTGCCAGCAGCTTAGGACAGTTTTACGAGCAGTACTTC. Amino acids: CASSLGQFYEQYF. Looking up the rest from reference TRBV11-1 and TRBJ2-7 gives the full variable domain: EAEVAQSPRYKITEKSQAVAFWCDPISGHATLYWYRQILGQGPELLVQFQDESVVDDSQLPKDRFSAERLKGVDSTLKIQPAELGDSAMYLCASSLGQFYEQYFGPGTRLTVT.